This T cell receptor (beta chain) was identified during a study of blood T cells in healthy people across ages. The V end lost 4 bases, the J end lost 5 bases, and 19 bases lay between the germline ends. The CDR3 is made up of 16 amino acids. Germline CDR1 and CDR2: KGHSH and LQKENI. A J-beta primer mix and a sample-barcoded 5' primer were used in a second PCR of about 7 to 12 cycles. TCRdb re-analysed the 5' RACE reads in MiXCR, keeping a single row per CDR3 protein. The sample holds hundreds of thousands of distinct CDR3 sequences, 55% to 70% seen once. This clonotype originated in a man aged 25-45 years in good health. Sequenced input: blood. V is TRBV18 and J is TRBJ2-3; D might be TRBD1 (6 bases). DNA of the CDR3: TGTGCCAGCTCACTTAACCGGGACACAGGTGGAGATACGCAGTATTTT. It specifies CASSLNRDTGGDTQYF.